Sequencing of this TCR beta chain was carried out in a study of human T cells and chemical hapten exposure. Study overall: All through the approximately 22-week study, the scalp of each patient received diphenylcyclopropenone doses weekly.

TCRdb itself ran the RACE reads through MiXCR, one entry per CDR3 protein. The table records roughly 92,000 distinct CDR3 sequences, roughly 11% of them present only once. The germline V and J ends were trimmed by 0 bases and 6 bases, with 18 bases remaining between them. CDR1 and CDR2 (germline): MNHNY, SVGAGI (reference sequence). The CDR3 spans 16 residues. As to time point: patch test 2, 6 weeks after DPC sensitization. Stated treatment: therapeutic diphenylcyclopropenone sensitization with weekly scalp DPC. This sequence joins TRBV6-6 and TRBJ2-7; D might be TRBD1 (5 bases). The TCR comes from a woman aged 40 to 50 with alopecia areata. Some clones in this sample may be carry-over from other donors' samples. The sample was whole blood, taken in connection with sensitization to the hapten diphenylcyclopropenone (DPC). The CDR3, as DNA: TGTGCCAGCAGTTACTCGACAGTAGGGTCAGCCTCCGAGCAGTACTTC. This translates into CASSYSTVGSASEQYF.